One and the same sample provided the 12 T cell receptor beta chains below, sequenced in a study of post-analysis software for immune sequencing data. Overall study results and limits: The five TRBV segments detected at higher frequency in patients than in controls included TRBV5-6, TRBV5-1 and TRBV20-1.

The TCR beta cDNA libraries contained unique molecular identifiers. TCRdb reanalysed the PCR reads using MiXCR and keeps one entry per CDR3 protein. Of approximately 150,000 distinct CDR3 sequences detected, around 28% appear once; the ten largest clones hold approximately 1.4%. For these receptors, no antigen is known. The sequenced sample consisted of blood. Receptor source: a girl under 18 with multiple sclerosis.

This clonotype was observed at least ten times. This chain uses TRBV7-9 with TRBJ2-5, with D possibly called TRBD1 or TRBD2 (5 bases each). In germline, CDR1 is SEHNR, CDR2 FQNEAQ (reference sequence). Deletions cut 4 bases from V and 7 bases from J, with 22 bases between. The CDR3 length is 16 residues. In DNA, the CDR3 is TGTGCCAGCAGCTCTAGGCTCGGACTCCAGGGTCGGACCCAGTACTTC. This gives the protein CASSSRLGLQGRTQYF. The full variable domain, in which reference TRBV7-9 and TRBJ2-5 provide the parts outside the CDR3, is DTGVSQNPRHKITKRGQNVTFRCDPISEHNRLYWYRQTLGQGPEFLTYFQNEAQLEKSRLLSDRFSAERPKGSFSTLEIQRTEQGDSAMYLCASSSRLGLQGRTQYFGPGTRLLVL.

The chain links TRBV7-2 to TRBJ2-7; the match to TRBD1 covers 10 bases. The CDR3 runs 13 residues. The germline gives CDR1 SGHTA, CDR2 FQGNSA. After removal of 5 bases from V and 6 bases from J, the junction contained 4 bases not matched to a gene. CDR3 sequence (DNA): TGTGCCAGCAGCCGACAGGGGGCGGTCGAGCAGTACTTC. Translating it yields CASSRQGAVEQYF.

This clonotype turned up a few times. V gene TRBV25-1 combines with J gene TRBJ1-5, with 11 nucleotides matching TRBD1. CDR3 size: 15 residues. CDR1 is MGHDK, CDR2 SYGVNS, per germline. The V and J ends lost 2 bases and 6 bases, in that order; junction bases with no gene match: 3. The CDR3 sequence: CASSEGQGALQPQHF. In nucleotides, the CDR3 is TGTGCCAGCAGTGAAGGACAGGGGGCCCTTCAGCCCCAGCATTTT.

This clonotype turned up a few times. A single base separates this from a much larger clone, so it may be a read error. V gene TRBV20-1 combines with J gene TRBJ2-5, with 11 positions matching TRBD1. This CDR3 spans 16 amino acids. Germline V gene sequence: CDR1 DFQATT, CDR2 SNEGSKA (reference sequence). The trim removed 0 bases at V and 13 bases at J, leaving 16 bases unmatched. In DNA form, the CDR3 reads TGCAGTGCTAGAGATGCTCGGACAGGGGGCATCTACGAGCGGTACTTC. Protein sequence: CSARDARTGGIYERYF.

The chain couples TRBV12-3 or TRBV12-4 to TRBJ2-5; TRBD1 is a possible D gene (5 bases). Trimming left V 5 bases short and J 1 base short, with 11 bases between. This CDR3 contains 14 residues. In DNA form, the CDR3 reads TGTGCCAGCAGTAGGAGACAGATCCAAGAGACCCAGTACTTC. Translating gives CASSRRQIQETQYF.

This clonotype was picked up many times. The chain carries TRBV10-3 and TRBJ2-1; 7 bases map to TRBD2. The CDR3 contains 13 residues. V shed 10 bases, J shed 6 bases, and the junction held 9 bases outside the gene matches. Per the germline V gene, CDR1 is ENHRY and CDR2 is SYGVKD. CDR3 DNA sequence: TGTGCCAATGGGGCTAGCGGACGCAATGAGCAGTTCTTC. Amino acid sequence: CANGASGRNEQFF.

In its sample, this clonotype was seen many times. The chain carries TRBV12-3 or TRBV12-4 and TRBJ2-3; 10 bases map to TRBD2. J was trimmed by 3 bases and V by 5 bases; bases with no gene match: 8. This CDR3 comprises 16 residues. The CDR3 region has the DNA TGTGCCAGCAGTGTCTCTAGCGGGAGAAGGACAGATACGCAGTATTTT. Translation gives CASSVSSGRRTDTQYF.

CDR3 residues: CASSRGTRSLYQETQFF. CDR3 nucleotides: TGTGCCAGCAGCCGCGGGACTAGAAGCTTGTACCAAGAGACCCAGTTCTTC. The gene calls are TRBV3-1 and TRBJ2-5, with TRBD2 matching over 8 bases. The tail of the sequence fits TRBJ2-1 better, so the J call may be wrong. The germline gives CDR1 LGHDT, CDR2 YNNKEL (reference sequence). The CDR3 extends over 17 amino acids.

The chain carries TRBV27 and TRBJ2-7; unclear D gene. V was pared by 0 bases and J by 5 bases, with 5 bases between. Germline lookup yields CDR1 MNHEY and CDR2 SMNVEV (reference sequence). CDR3 length: 12 residues. The DNA of the CDR3 is TGTGCCAGCAGTTTATCGATGGACGAGCAGTACTTC. Its translation: CASSLSMDEQYF.

This clonotype was found many times. The V call is TRBV6-6, the J call TRBJ2-5, with D possibly being TRBD1 (6 bases). This CDR3 is built from 13 residues. CDR1 is MNHNY, CDR2 SVGAGI, per germline (reference sequence). The V gene lost 5 bases and the J gene lost 3 bases, with 10 bases spanning the gap. The CDR3 loop is CASSPEGEETQYF. CDR3 nucleotides: TGTGCCAGCAGTCCCGAGGGGGAAGAGACCCAGTACTTC.

This clonotype was seen at least ten times. This rearrangement joins TRBV12-3 or TRBV12-4 to TRBJ2-7; 9 bases match TRBD1. This CDR3 comprises 15 residues. V lost 1 base, J lost 2 bases, and 3 bases stayed unmatched. The CDR3 is CASSLGTGVTYEQYF. The DNA of the CDR3 is TGTGCCAGCAGTTTAGGGACAGGGGTAACCTACGAGCAGTACTTC.

As for this clonotype: Compared with germline, one end of the junction differs, possibly owing to a read error. The chain recombines TRBV20-1 with TRBJ2-3, with a tentative D call TRBD2 (5 bases). CDR1 is DFQATT, CDR2 SNEGSKA, per germline (reference sequence). There are 14 residues in the CDR3. CDR3: CSASASLGTDTRYF. The CDR3 DNA reads as TGCAGTGCTAGCGCTAGCCTGGGCACAGATACGCGGTATTTT.